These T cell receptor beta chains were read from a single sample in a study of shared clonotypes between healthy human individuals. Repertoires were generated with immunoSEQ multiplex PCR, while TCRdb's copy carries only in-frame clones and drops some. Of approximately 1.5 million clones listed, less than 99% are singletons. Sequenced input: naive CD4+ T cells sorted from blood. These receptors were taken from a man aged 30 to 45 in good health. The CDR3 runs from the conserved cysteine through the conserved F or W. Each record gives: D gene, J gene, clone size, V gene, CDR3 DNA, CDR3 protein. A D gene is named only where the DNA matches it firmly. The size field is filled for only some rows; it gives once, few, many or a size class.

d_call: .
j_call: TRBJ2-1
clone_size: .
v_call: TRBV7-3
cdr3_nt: TGTGCCAGCAGCTGGGACACTTACAATGAGCAGTTCTTC
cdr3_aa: CASSWDTYNEQFF

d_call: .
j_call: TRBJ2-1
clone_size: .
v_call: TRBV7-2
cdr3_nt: TGTGCCAGCAGTGGGAACTACAATGAGCAGTTCTTC
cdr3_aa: CASSGNYNEQFF

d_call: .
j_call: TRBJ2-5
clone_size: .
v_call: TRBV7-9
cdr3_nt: TGTGCCAGCAGCGCCAGGGAGCCAGAAGAGACCCAGTACTTC
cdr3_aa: CASSAREPEETQYF

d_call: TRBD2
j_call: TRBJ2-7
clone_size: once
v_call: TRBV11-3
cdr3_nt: TGTGCCAGCAGCCCGGGACTAGGCTCCTACGAGCAGTACTTC
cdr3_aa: CASSPGLGSYEQYF

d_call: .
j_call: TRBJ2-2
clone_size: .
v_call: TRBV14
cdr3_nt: TGTGCCAGCAGCCAAGAGCAAGGGGCGAAGAACACCGGGGAGCTGTTTTTT
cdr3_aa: CASSQEQGAKNTGELFF

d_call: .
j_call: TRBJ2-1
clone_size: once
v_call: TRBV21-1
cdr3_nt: TGTGCCAGCAGTACAAGGGGTCTAAGGCTAGCGGGGACTAATGAGCAGTTCTTC
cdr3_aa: CASSTRGLRLAGTNEQFF

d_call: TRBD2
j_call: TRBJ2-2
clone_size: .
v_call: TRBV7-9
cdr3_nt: TGTGCCAGCAGCCCCCAGATTGTAGCGGGTCTGACGAACACCGGGGAGCTGTTTTTT
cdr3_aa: CASSPQIVAGLTNTGELFF

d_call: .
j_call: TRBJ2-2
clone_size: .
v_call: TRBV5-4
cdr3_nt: TGTGCCAGCAGCTTCCGTCTAGCGCCCTATTCGAACACCGGGGAGCTGTTTTTT
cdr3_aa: CASSFRLAPYSNTGELFF

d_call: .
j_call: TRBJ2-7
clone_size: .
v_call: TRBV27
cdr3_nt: TGTGCCAGCAGTATTCGGGGTAGAGGCCCTCAGTACTTC
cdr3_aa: CASSIRGRGPQYF

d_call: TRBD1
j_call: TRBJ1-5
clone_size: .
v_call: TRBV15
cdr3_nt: TGTGCCACCAGCAGAGATTTAACAGGGGGCTTTTCTGGCAATCAGCCCCAGCATTTT
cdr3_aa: CATSRDLTGGFSGNQPQHF

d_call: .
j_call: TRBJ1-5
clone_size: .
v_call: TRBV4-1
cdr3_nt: TGCGCCAGCAGCCAAGATTCCCGGGGGCTGGGTCAGCCCCAGCATTTT
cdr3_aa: CASSQDSRGLGQPQHF